This passage covers 30 T cell receptor beta chains from one sample sequenced in a study of Ad26.COV2.S vaccination and SARS-CoV-2 variants. Stated treatment: about 20 received Ad26.COV2.S at low or high dose, single or two shots; roughly five received placebo; per-sample allocation not given. After the first vaccine or placebo injection, samples were drawn on day 63. Libraries were prepared by immunoSEQ multiplex PCR; TCRdb keeps only in-frame clonotypes and omits some of them. The sample consists of about 400,000 clones, roughly 90% of them appearing once. This specimen consisted of peripheral blood, obtained in a trial of Ad26.COV2.S vaccine versus placebo. The receptors were sampled from a person between 18 and 60 years old who received the Ad26.COV2.S COVID-19 vaccine or a placebo.

This chain uses TRBV18 with TRBJ2-1; D unresolved. Germline assignment: CDR1 KGHSH and CDR2 LQKENI. The CDR3 is made up of 14 amino acids. Trimming removed 0 bases from V and 7 bases from J, with 10 bases in between. CDR3 DNA: TGTGCCAGCTCACCACCGTCTAGATCTAATGAGCAGTTCTTC. Amino acids: CASSPPSRSNEQFF. Full variable domain (rest looked up from reference TRBV18 and TRBJ2-1): NAGVMQNPRHLVRRRGQEARLRCSPMKGHSHVYWYRQLPEEGLKFMVYLQKENIIDESGMPKERFSAEFPKEGPSILRIQQVVRGDSAAYFCASSPPSRSNEQFFGPGTRLTVL.

The CDR3 bases are TGTGCCAGCAGCCATTCCGGGGGGCAGCAGTACTTC. It yields the protein CASSHSGGQQYF. This chain connects TRBV7-2 to TRBJ2-7, with D tentatively TRBD2 (7 bases). CDR3 length: 12 residues. V dropped 5 bases and J dropped 8 bases, with 13 bases sitting between them. CDR1 is SGHTA, CDR2 FQGNSA, per germline. Combining the CDR3 with reference TRBV7-2 and TRBJ2-7 gives the whole variable domain GAGVSQSPSNKVTEKGKDVELRCDPISGHTALYWYRQSLGQGLEFLIYFQGNSAPDKSGLPSDRFSAERTGGSVSTLTIQRTQQEDSAVYLCASSHSGGQQYFGPGTRLTVT.

The chain carries TRBV4-3 and TRBJ1-2; 9 bases map to TRBD1. Germline-derived CDR1 and CDR2 are LGHNA and YSLEER. The length of the CDR3 is 14 residues. V was pared by 3 bases and J by 4 bases, with 3 bases of the junction left unmatched. As DNA, the CDR3 is TGCGCCAGCAGCCAGACAGGGGGTAGCTATGGCTACACCTTC. The encoded protein is CASSQTGGSYGYTF.

The genes are TRBV19 and TRBJ2-1; D remains ambiguous. Deletions cut 2 bases from V and 9 bases from J, with 11 bases between. CDR1 is LNHDA and CDR2 is SQIVND in the germline V gene (reference sequence). The CDR3 is 13 amino acids. In DNA, the CDR3 is TGTGCCAGTAGTATAACGTCTGAAGGTGAGCAGTTCTTC. This encodes CASSITSEGEQFF.

The CDR3, as DNA: TGCGCCAGCAGCCAAGATTTGACGGGGGGGCTTCTGGCGTACGAGCAGTACTTC. This encodes CASSQDLTGGLLAYEQYF. This chain uses TRBV4-3 with TRBJ2-7, with TRBD2 matching over 8 bases. CDR3 length equals 18 residues. CDR1 LGHNA and CDR2 YSLEER come from the germline V gene. V shed 0 bases and J 4 bases; nucleotides not matched to a gene: 14.

V usage is TRBV28 and J usage is TRBJ2-1, with 14 bases that match TRBD2. The J segment lost 7 bases and the V segment lost 0 bases, leaving 5 bases of the junction unmatched. Looked up from germline, CDR1 is MDHEN and CDR2 is SYDVKM. CDR3 length equals 17 residues. The CDR3 sequence is CASSLWGLAGVGNEQFF. CDR3 nucleotides: TGTGCCAGCAGTTTATGGGGACTAGCGGGGGTCGGGAATGAGCAGTTCTTC. The full variable domain, rest sourced from reference TRBV28 and TRBJ2-1, is DVKVTQSSRYLVKRTGEKVFLECVQDMDHENMFWYRQDPGLGLRLIYFSYDVKMKEKGDIPEGYSVSREKKERFSLILESASTNQTSMYLCASSLWGLAGVGNEQFFGPGTRLTVL.

The V gene is TRBV9, the J gene TRBJ1-5; D perhaps matches TRBD1 (6 bases). The CDR3 totals 14 residues. V was clipped by 4 bases and J by 1 base, with 9 bases between them. The germline CDR1 and CDR2 sequences are SGDLS and YYNGEE. Here the CDR3 reads CASSQGWSNQPQHF. The CDR3, as DNA: TGTGCCAGCAGCCAGGGGTGGAGCAATCAGCCCCAGCATTTT.

The V and J genes are TRBV4-3 and TRBJ1-3; perhaps TRBD1 as D (5 bases). Germline assignment: CDR1 LGHNA and CDR2 YSLEER. CDR3 length equals 17 residues. V gave up 4 bases and J gave up 0 bases, with 16 bases separating them. The CDR3 region is CASSRLTGLNSGNTIYF. For the CDR3, the DNA is TGCGCCAGCAGCCGACTTACAGGCCTTAACTCTGGAAACACCATATATTTT.

V is TRBV6-6 and J is TRBJ2-5; TRBD2 agrees at 10 bases. CDR3 length: 18 residues. Germline V gene lookup returns CDR1 MNHNY and CDR2 SVGAGI (reference sequence). V trimming: 5 bases; J trimming: 3 bases; junction bases outside the gene matches: 15. CDR3 sequence reads: CASSPAGLASGSKETQYF. As DNA, the CDR3 is TGTGCCAGCAGTCCAGCCGGGCTGGCTAGCGGGAGTAAAGAGACCCAGTACTTC.

The chain recombines TRBV18 with TRBJ2-5; no firm D call. Germline values: CDR1 KGHSH, CDR2 LQKENI. V was clipped by 3 bases and J by 4 bases, with 6 bases between them. The CDR3 has 12 amino acids. This chain's CDR3 is CASSPVGETQYF. The CDR3 nucleotides are TGTGCCAGCTCACCCGTGGGAGAGACCCAGTACTTC.

A remark on this clone: The sample holds other DNA sequences that translate to the same CDR3. The chain carries TRBV7-2 and TRBJ1-1, with 7 bases fitting TRBD1. V was clipped by 1 base and J by 4 bases; unmatched bases: 0. The CDR3 loop spans 13 amino acids. Germline V gene data show CDR1 as SGHTA and CDR2 as FQGNSA. The CDR3 region is CASSLGQGTEAFF. The CDR3 DNA follows: TGTGCCAGCAGCTTAGGACAGGGCACTGAAGCTTTCTTT.

The V call is TRBV2, the J call TRBJ1-1; D remains ambiguous. Trimming pared 8 bases from V and 8 bases from J, leaving 33 bases between. The CDR3 is 18 amino acids. Germline loops: CDR1 SNHLY, CDR2 FYNNEI. As DNA, the CDR3 is TGTGCCAGCCCCCTACTGGCGGCCCCTAGAACGAATCTGGCGGAAGCTTTCTTT. It is translated as CASPLLAAPRTNLAEAFF.

This rearrangement joins TRBV27 to TRBJ2-1, with a weak D call TRBD1 (6 bases). V was shortened by 5 bases and J by 7 bases, with 9 bases between the two germline ends. Per the germline V gene, CDR1 is MNHEY and CDR2 is SMNVEV (reference sequence). The CDR3 length is 12 residues. The CDR3 loop is CASSIQGNEQFF. In DNA, the CDR3 is TGTGCCAGCAGTATCCAGGGGAATGAGCAGTTCTTC.

The chain recombines TRBV7-8 with TRBJ1-2; 7 bases map to TRBD1. V was pared by 5 bases and J by 0 bases, with 9 bases of the junction left unmatched. This CDR3 region has 16 residues. Germline V lookup: CDR1 SGHVS, CDR2 FQNEAQ. Here the CDR3 DNA reads TGTGCCAGCAGCCTGAGCCGGGACAGAGCTAACTATGGCTACACCTTC. It codes for CASSLSRDRANYGYTF.

The chain employs TRBV7-9 and TRBJ2-5; a weak D match, TRBD2 (5 bases). CDR1 and CDR2 (germline): SEHNR, FQNEAQ (reference sequence). The CDR3 extends over 16 amino acids. The V end was cut by 3 bases, the J end by 5 bases, with 19 bases between. The CDR3 DNA is TGTGCCAGCAGCTTCGCCCTAGGGAGCCCGGAGGAGACCCAGTACTTC. Translated: CASSFALGSPEETQYF. Supplemented by reference TRBV7-9 and TRBJ2-5, the full variable domain reads DTGVSQNPRHKITKRGQNVTFRCDPISEHNRLYWYRQTLGQGPEFLTYFQNEAQLEKSRLLSDRFSAERPKGSFSTLEIQRTEQGDSAMYLCASSFALGSPEETQYFGPGTRLLVL.

The rearrangement joins TRBV5-3 to TRBJ1-5; the D is unclear. TRBV5-3 is placed among ORFs of uncertain function. This CDR3 has 13 residues. Between the trimmed V and J ends, which lost 4 bases and 0 bases, there was a span of 5 bases. CDR3 DNA: TGTGCCAGAAGCCCCTTTAGCAATCAGCCCCAGCATTTT. This sequence encodes CARSPFSNQPQHF.

The chain is built from TRBV7-9 and TRBJ2-7; 7 nucleotides agree with TRBD1. Germline V gives CDR1 SEHNR, CDR2 FQNEAQ (reference sequence). This CDR3 region has 15 residues. After removal of 1 base from V and 4 bases from J, the junction contained 7 bases not matched to a gene. CDR3 sequence (DNA): TGTGCCAGCAGCTTAGTGCGGCAGGGGGTGTACGAGCAGTACTTC. It specifies CASSLVRQGVYEQYF.

The CDR3 DNA reads as TGTGCCAGCAGTCCCGAGCGAGGGGGGCATACCTACGAGCAGTACTTC. Protein product: CASSPERGGHTYEQYF. The V gene is TRBV28, the J gene TRBJ2-7, with D perhaps being TRBD1 or TRBD2 (6 bases each). The ends were cut back, 5 bases at V and 2 bases at J, with 19 bases in the middle. Germline CDR1 MDHEN, CDR2 SYDVKM. This CDR3 has 16 residues. Supplemented by reference TRBV28 and TRBJ2-7, the full variable domain reads DVKVTQSSRYLVKRTGEKVFLECVQDMDHENMFWYRQDPGLGLRLIYFSYDVKMKEKGDIPEGYSVSREKKERFSLILESASTNQTSMYLCASSPERGGHTYEQYFGPGTRLTVT.

The chain joins TRBV5-8 to TRBJ2-5; D uncertain. The CDR3 extends over 13 amino acids. Trimming removed 2 bases at V and 1 base at J, with 6 bases between. Per the germline V gene, CDR1 is SGHTS and CDR2 is YDEGEE. The CDR3 here is CASSLDSQETQYF. The CDR3, as DNA: TGTGCCAGCAGCTTAGATAGCCAAGAGACCCAGTACTTC.

The V call is TRBV27, the J call TRBJ1-1, with D tentatively TRBD1 (5 bases). The CDR3 runs 14 residues. CDR1 is MNHEY and CDR2 is SMNVEV in the germline V gene (reference sequence). The V end was cut by 1 base, the J end by 4 bases, with 10 bases between. In nucleotides, the CDR3 is TGTGCCAGCAGTTTATTAGGGGAGGGCACTGAAGCTTTCTTT. Protein product: CASSLLGEGTEAFF.

V usage is TRBV14 and J usage is TRBJ2-3, with 11 nucleotides matching TRBD2. The germline CDR1 and CDR2 sequences are SGHDN and FVKESK. The CDR3 length is 16 residues. Trimming removed 3 bases from V and 2 bases from J; junction bases left unmatched: 4. The CDR3 spells CASSHPSGGTTDTQYF. CDR3 nucleotide sequence: TGTGCCAGCAGCCACCCTAGCGGGGGGACCACAGATACGCAGTATTTT.

The chain uses TRBV19 and TRBJ2-2; TRBD2 might be the D (5 bases). V was cut by 9 bases and J by 5 bases, with 16 bases left in between. CDR1 and CDR2 (germline): LNHDA, SQIVND (reference sequence). This CDR3 comprises 14 residues. In DNA form, the CDR3 reads TGTGCCAGCTTGCAACGGGGTTGGACCGGGGAGCTGTTTTTT. This encodes CASLQRGWTGELFF.

This chain links TRBV6-1 with TRBJ1-1; D is possibly TRBD1 (6 bases). The CDR3 runs 15 residues. Germline CDR1 reads MNHNS; CDR2 reads SASEGT. Trimming removed 0 bases at V and 4 bases at J, with 12 bases between. CDR3 nucleotides: TGTGCCAGCAGTGAAGCTGGGGGCTCAAGCACTGAAGCTTTCTTT. The encoded protein is CASSEAGGSSTEAFF.

This clone occurred once. The chain employs TRBV15 and TRBJ2-7, with TRBD2 matching over 8 bases. Germline CDR1 is LNHNV and CDR2 is YYDKDF (reference sequence). J gave up 6 bases and V 2 bases, and 6 bases lay outside the gene matches. The CDR3 has 14 amino acids. The CDR3 reads CATSRTGGLAEQYF. The CDR3 DNA reads TGTGCCACCAGCAGAACGGGGGGGCTGGCCGAGCAGTACTTC.

The chain's CDR3 is CASSSPRTGVNYGYTF. The CDR3 DNA follows: TGTGCCAGCAGTTCGCCCAGGACAGGGGTAAACTATGGCTACACCTTC. The J gene is TRBJ1-2, the V gene TRBV6-5, with 9 bases that match TRBD1. The CDR3 runs to 16 residues. Germline trimming cut 4 bases from V and 2 bases from J; bases unmatched to any gene: 8. Germline V gene sequence: CDR1 MNHEY, CDR2 SVGAGI.

A word on this clone: The germline gene is not matched at one end of the junction; a read error may be the cause. Additional DNA sequences in this sample encode the identical CDR3. This sequence joins TRBV6-2 or TRBV6-3 and TRBJ1-5; D is uncertain. CDR1 is MNHEY and CDR2 is SVGEGT in the germline V gene. The CDR3 is 15 residues long. CDR3: CASSYLTDNHQPQHF. CDR3 in DNA: TGTGCTAGCAGTTACCTTACAGATAACCATCAGCCCCAGCATTTT.

This chain links TRBV18 with TRBJ2-3; D uncertain. The ends were cut back, 6 bases at V and 3 bases at J, with 4 bases in the middle. CDR3 length: 11 residues. CDR1 is KGHSH, CDR2 LQKENI, per germline. The CDR3 reads CASSKTDTQYF. CDR3 DNA sequence: TGTGCCAGCTCTAAGACAGATACGCAGTATTTT.

This clone is a singleton in its sample. V is TRBV5-4 and J is TRBJ2-2, with D hard to call. CDR1 is SGHNT and CDR2 is YYREEE in the germline V gene (reference sequence). Trimming left V 3 bases short and J 7 bases short, with 10 bases between. The CDR3 contains 13 residues. The CDR3 spells CASSSIMVGELFF. DNA for the CDR3: TGTGCCAGCAGCTCCATTATGGTCGGGGAGCTGTTTTTT.

V usage is TRBV29-1 and J usage is TRBJ2-7, with 9 bases aligning to TRBD1. With 6 bases clipped from V and 3 bases from J, the junction kept 6 bases outside the gene matches. Germline V gene lookup returns CDR1 SQVTM and CDR2 ANQGSEA. The CDR3 runs 13 residues. CDR3 residues: CSVPGQGGYEQYF. The DNA of the CDR3 is TGCAGCGTACCGGGACAGGGTGGCTACGAGCAGTACTTC.

The V call is TRBV2, the J call TRBJ2-3; 11 nucleotides agree with TRBD2. Germline V lookup: CDR1 SNHLY, CDR2 FYNNEI. Trimming took 6 bases from V and 5 from J; bases not matched to a gene: 1. The CDR3 consists of 13 residues. CDR3 sequence: CASRGTSGDTQYF. CDR3 DNA: TGTGCCAGCAGAGGGACTAGCGGAGATACGCAGTATTTT.